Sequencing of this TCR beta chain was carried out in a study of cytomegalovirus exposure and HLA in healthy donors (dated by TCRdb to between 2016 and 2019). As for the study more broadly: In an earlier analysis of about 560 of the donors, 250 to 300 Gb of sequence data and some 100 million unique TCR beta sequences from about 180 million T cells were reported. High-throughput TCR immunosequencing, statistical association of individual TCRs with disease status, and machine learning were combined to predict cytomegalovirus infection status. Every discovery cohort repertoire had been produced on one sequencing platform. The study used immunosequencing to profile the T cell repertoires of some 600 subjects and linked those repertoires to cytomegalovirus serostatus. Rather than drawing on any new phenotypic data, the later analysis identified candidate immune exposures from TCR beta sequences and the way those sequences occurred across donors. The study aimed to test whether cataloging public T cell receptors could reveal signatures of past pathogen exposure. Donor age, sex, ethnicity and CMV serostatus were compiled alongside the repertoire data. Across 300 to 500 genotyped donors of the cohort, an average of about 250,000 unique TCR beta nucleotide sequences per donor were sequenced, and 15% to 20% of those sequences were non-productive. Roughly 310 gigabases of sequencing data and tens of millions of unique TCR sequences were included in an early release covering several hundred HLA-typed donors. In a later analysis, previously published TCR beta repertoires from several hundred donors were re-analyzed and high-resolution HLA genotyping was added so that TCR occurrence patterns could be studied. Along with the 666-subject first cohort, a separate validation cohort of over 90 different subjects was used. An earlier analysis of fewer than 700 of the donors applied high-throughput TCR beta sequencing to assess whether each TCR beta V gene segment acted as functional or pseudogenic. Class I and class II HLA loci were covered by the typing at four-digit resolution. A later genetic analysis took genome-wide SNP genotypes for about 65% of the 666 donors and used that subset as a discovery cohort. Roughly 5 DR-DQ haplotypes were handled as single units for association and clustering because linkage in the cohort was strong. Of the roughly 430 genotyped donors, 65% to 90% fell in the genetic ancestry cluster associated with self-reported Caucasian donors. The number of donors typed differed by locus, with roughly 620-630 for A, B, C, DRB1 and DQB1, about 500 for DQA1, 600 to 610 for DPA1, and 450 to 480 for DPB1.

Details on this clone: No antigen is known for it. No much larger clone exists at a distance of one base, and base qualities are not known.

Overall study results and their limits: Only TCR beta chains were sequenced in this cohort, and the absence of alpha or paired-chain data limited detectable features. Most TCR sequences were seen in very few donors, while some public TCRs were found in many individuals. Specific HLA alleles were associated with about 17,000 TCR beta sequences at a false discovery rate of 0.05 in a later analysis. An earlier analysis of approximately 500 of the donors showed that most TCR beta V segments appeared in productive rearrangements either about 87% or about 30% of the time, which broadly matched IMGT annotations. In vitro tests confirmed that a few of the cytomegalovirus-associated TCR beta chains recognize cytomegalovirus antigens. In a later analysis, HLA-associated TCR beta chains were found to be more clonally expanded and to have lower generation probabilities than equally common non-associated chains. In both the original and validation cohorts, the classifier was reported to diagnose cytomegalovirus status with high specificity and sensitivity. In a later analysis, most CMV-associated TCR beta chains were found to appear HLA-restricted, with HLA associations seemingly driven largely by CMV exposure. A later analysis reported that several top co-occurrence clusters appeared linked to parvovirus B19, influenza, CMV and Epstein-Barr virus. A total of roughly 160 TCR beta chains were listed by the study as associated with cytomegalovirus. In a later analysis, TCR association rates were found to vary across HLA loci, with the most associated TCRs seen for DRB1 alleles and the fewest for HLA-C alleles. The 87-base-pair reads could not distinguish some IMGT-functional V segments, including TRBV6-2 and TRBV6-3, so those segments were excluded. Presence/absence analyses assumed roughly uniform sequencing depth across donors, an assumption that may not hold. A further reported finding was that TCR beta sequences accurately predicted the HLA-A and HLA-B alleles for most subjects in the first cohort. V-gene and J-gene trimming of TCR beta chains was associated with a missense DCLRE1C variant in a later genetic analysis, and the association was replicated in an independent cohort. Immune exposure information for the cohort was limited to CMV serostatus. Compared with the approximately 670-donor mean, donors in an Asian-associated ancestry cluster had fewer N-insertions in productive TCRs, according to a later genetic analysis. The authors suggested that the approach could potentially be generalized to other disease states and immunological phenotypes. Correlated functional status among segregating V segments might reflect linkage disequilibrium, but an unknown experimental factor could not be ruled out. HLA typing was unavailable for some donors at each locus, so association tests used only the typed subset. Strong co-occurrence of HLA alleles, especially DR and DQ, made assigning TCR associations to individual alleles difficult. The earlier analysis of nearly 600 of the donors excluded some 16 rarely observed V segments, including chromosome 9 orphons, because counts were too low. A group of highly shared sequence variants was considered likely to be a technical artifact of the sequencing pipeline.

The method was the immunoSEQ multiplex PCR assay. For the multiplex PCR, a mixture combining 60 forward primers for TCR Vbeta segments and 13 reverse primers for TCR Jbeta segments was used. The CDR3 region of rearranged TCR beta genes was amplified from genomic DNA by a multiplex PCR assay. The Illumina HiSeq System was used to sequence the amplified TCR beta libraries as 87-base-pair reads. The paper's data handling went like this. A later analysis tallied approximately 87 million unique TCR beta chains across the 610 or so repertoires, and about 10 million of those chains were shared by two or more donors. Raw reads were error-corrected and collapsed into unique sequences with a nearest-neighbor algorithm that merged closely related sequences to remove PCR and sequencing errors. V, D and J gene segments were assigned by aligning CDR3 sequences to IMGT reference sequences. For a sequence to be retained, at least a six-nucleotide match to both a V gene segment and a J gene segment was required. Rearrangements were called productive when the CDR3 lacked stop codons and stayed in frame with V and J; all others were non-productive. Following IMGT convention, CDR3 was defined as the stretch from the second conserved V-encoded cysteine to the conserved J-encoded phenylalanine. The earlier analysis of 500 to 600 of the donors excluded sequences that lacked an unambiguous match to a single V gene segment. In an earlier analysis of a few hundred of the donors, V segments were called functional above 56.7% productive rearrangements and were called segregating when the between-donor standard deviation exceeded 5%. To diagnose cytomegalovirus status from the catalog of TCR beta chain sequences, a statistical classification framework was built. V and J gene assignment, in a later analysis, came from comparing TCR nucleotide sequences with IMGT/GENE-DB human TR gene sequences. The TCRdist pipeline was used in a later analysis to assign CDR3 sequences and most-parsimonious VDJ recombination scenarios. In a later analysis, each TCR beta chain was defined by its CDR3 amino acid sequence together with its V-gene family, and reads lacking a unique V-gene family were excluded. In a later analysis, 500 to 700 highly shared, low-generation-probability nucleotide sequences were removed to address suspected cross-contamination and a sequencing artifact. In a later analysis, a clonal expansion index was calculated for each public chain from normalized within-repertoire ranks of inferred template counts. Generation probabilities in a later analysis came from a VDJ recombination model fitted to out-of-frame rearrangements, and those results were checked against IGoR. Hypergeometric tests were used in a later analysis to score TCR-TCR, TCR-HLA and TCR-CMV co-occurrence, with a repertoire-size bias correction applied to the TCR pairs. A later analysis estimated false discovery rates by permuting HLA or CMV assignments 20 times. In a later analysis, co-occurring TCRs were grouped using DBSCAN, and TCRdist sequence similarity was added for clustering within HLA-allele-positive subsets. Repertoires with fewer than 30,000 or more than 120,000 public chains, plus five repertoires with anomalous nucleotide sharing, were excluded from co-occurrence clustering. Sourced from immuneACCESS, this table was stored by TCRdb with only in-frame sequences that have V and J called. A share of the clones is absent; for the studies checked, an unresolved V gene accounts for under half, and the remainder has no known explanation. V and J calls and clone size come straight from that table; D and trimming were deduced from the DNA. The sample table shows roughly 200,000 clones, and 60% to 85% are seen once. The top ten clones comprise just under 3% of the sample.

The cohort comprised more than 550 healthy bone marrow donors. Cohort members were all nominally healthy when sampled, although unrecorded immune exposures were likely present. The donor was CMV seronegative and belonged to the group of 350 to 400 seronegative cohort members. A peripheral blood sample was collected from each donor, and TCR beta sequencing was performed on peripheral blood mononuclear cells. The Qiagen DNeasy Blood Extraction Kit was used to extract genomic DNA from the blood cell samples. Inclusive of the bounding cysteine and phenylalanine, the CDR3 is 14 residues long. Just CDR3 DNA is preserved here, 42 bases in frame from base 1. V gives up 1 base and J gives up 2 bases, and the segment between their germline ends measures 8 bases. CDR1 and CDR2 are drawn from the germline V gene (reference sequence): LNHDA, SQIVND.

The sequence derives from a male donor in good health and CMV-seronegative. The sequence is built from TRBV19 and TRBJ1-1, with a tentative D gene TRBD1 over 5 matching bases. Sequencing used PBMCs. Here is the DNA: TGTGCCAGTAGTATAGGGGGGGTTAACACTGAAGCTTTCTTT. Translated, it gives CASSIGGVNTEAFF.